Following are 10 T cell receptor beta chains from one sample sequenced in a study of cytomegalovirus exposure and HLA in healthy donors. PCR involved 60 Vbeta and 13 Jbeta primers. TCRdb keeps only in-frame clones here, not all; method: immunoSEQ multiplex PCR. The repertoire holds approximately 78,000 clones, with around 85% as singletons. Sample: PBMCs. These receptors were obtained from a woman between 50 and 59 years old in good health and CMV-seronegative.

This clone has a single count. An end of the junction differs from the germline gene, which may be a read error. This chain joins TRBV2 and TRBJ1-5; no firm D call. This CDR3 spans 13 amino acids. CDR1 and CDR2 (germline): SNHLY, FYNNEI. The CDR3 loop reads CASSGGSNQPQHF. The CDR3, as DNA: TGTGCCAGCAGTGGTGGGAGCAATCAGCCTCAGCATTTT.

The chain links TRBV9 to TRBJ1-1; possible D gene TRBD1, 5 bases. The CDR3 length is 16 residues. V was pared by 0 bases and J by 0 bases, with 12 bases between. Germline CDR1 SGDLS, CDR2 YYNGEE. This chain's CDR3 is CASSVAGTGMNTEAFF. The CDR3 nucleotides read TGTGCCAGCAGCGTAGCTGGAACAGGAATGAACACTGAAGCTTTCTTT.

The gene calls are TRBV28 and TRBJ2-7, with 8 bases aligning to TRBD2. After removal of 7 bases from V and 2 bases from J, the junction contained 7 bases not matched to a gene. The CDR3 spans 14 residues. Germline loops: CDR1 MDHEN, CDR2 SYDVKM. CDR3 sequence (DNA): TGTGCCAGCAACACGGGGGGGAAGCCCTACGAGCAGTACTTC. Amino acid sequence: CASNTGGKPYEQYF.

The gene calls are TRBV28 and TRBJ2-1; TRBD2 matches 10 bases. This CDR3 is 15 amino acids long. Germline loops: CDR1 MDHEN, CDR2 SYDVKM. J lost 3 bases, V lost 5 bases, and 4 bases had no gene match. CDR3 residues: CASSRRLAGYNEQFF. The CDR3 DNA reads TGTGCCAGCAGTAGACGACTAGCGGGCTACAATGAGCAGTTCTTC.

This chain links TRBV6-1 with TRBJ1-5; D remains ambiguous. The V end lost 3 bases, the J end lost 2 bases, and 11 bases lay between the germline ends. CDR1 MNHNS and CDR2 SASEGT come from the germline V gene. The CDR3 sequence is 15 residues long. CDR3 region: CASSDPPVGNQPQHF. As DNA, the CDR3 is TGTGCCAGCAGTGACCCTCCGGTTGGCAATCAGCCCCAGCATTTT.

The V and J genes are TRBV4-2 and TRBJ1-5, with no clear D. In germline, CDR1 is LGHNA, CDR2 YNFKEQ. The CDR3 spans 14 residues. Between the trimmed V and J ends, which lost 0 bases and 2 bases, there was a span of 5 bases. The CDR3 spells CASSQDSGNQPQHF. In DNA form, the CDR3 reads TGTGCCAGCAGCCAAGACTCCGGCAATCAGCCCCAGCATTTT.

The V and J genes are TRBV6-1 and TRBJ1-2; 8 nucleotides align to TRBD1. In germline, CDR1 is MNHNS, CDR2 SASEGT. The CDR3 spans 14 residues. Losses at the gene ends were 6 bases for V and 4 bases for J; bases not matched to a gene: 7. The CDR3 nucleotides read TGTGCCAGCAGAACGGACAGGGAAGGCTATGGCTACACCTTC. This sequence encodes CASRTDREGYGYTF.

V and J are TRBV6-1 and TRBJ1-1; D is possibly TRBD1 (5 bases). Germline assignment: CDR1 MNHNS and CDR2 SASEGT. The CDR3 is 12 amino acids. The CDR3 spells CAAGELNTEAFF. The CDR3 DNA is TGTGCGGCGGGGGAATTGAACACTGAAGCTTTCTTT.

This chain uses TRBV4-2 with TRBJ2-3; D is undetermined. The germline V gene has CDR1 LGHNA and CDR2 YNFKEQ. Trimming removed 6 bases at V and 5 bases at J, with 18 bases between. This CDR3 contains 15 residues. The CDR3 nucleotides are TGTGCCAGCAGTGGTAGTCCTGAACCCGGAGATACGCAGTATTTT. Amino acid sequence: CASSGSPEPGDTQYF.

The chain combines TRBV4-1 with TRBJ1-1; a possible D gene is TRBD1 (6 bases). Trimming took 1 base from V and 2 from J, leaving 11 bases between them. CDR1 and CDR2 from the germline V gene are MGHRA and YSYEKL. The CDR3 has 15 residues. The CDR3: CASSQAPQGNTEAFF. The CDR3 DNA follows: TGCGCCAGCAGCCAAGCCCCACAGGGAAACACTGAAGCTTTCTTT.